This TCR beta chain was profiled in a study of blood T cell repertoires in COVID-19. The overall study: COVID-19 samples collected from the United States, Italy and Spain covered acute and convalescent phases. In each case, the material was cDNA or gDNA derived from T cells, B-cell-depleted T cells, or PBMCs.

Only in-frame clones appear in the TCRdb table, and some are missing; sequencing was by immunoSEQ multiplex PCR. The sample lists about 320,000 clones, around 89% occurring once. This CDR3 is built from 16 residues. Trimming pared 3 bases from V and 6 bases from J, leaving 17 bases between. Looked up from germline, CDR1 is SGHDN and CDR2 is FVKESK. The rearrangement joins TRBV14 to TRBJ2-2; D perhaps matches TRBD1 (6 bases). Source material: peripheral blood. This sequence originates from a man aged 18 to 30 who had recovered from COVID-19. CDR3 sequence reads: CASSHRGWKSAGELFF. CDR3 nucleotide sequence: TGTGCCAGCAGCCATAGGGGGTGGAAGAGTGCCGGGGAGCTGTTTTTT.